Listed here are 26 T cell receptor beta chains from one sample, sequenced in a study of vaccination and CD4 T cells after COVID-19. Documented treatment: approximately nine-day PBMC culture with coronavirus spike peptide pools or control peptides (ViraFEST assay). Their target antigens are unknown. Scientists ran DNA taken from cultured CD4+ T cells through the Oncomine TCR Beta short-read assay for sequencing. TCRdb reprocessed the PCR reads with MiXCR, giving one entry per CDR3 protein. The repertoire has tens of thousands of distinct CDR3 sequences, 45% to 65% of them found once; the top ten carry around 6%. Sequencing used CD4+ T cells from blood, cultured in vitro. The receptors originated from a human donor who had recovered from COVID-19.

This chain connects TRBV7-2 to TRBJ1-1; D is ambiguous. Germline V lookup: CDR1 SGHTA, CDR2 FQGNSA. The CDR3 is 13 residues long. V lost 6 bases and J lost 5, with 13 bases in between. CDR3 residues: CASSLNGGTEAFF. The CDR3, as DNA: TGTGCCAGCAGTTTAAATGGAGGGACTGAAGCTTTCTTT.

The CDR3 DNA reads TGTGCCAGCAGACAGACTAGCCTAATTGGAAATGAGCAGTTCTTC. This codes for CASRQTSLIGNEQFF. This sequence joins TRBV6-1 and TRBJ2-1, with 7 nucleotides matching TRBD2. J gave up 7 bases and V 6 bases, and 12 bases lay outside the gene matches. Germline V CDR1 and CDR2: MNHNS, SASEGT. The CDR3 has 15 residues.

V gene TRBV4-3 combines with J gene TRBJ1-6; TRBD1 matches at 7 bases. The V and J ends lost 0 bases and 10 bases, in that order; junction bases with no gene match: 3. The germline V gene has CDR1 LGHNA and CDR2 YSLEER. The CDR3 is 14 amino acids. The CDR3 DNA follows: TGCGCCAGCAGCCAAGAGGGCAGGGGGTCACCCCTCCACTTT. Its protein is CASSQEGRGSPLHF.

This clonotype was seen a handful of times. This sequence joins TRBV25-1 and TRBJ1-2; D not certain. V lost 3 bases to trimming and J lost 6 bases, with 14 bases between them. The germline V gene has CDR1 MGHDK and CDR2 SYGVNS. CDR3 length: 14 residues. The CDR3 DNA follows: TGTGCCAGCAGTGATGGGCTCGGCGTGAATGGCTACACCTTC. Residues: CASSDGLGVNGYTF.

The chain has TRBV24-1 and TRBJ2-1; D tentatively fits TRBD1 or TRBD2 (5 bases each). The germline CDR1 and CDR2 sequences are KGHDR and SFDVKD. V lost 3 bases and J 6 bases, leaving 17 bases between the germline ends. This CDR3 is built from 16 residues. The CDR3 coding sequence is TGTGCCACCAGTGATGCCTCGCTGAGGGGTTCCAATGAGCAGTTCTTC. It is translated as CATSDASLRGSNEQFF.

V is TRBV7-2 and J is TRBJ2-2, with D tentatively TRBD2 (6 bases). The germline CDR1 and CDR2 sequences are SGHTA and FQGNSA. The CDR3 spans 16 residues. The germline V and J ends were trimmed by 6 bases and 5 bases, with 19 bases remaining between them. CDR3 in amino acids: CASRYRSGVDTGELFF. CDR3 in DNA: TGTGCCAGCAGATACCGCTCGGGAGTAGATACCGGGGAGCTGTTTTTT. Looking up the rest from reference TRBV7-2 and TRBJ2-2 gives the full variable domain: GAGVSQSPSNKVTEKGKDVELRCDPISGHTALYWYRQSLGQGLEFLIYFQGNSAPDKSGLPSDRFSAERTGGSVSTLTIQRTQQEDSAVYLCASRYRSGVDTGELFFGEGSRLTVL.

Concerning this clonotype: One junction end disagrees with the germline gene, perhaps due to a read error. The rearrangement links TRBV19 to TRBJ2-7; tentatively, D is TRBD2 (7 bases). The CDR3 spans 16 residues. Germline V gives CDR1 LNHDA, CDR2 SQIVND (reference sequence). The CDR3 loop reads CASSISGGSSSYEQYF. The CDR3 nucleotides read TGTGCCAGTAGTATATCGGGGGGCTCTAGCTCCTACGAGCAGTACTTT.

This clonotype was counted only a few times. The rearrangement links TRBV20-1 to TRBJ2-5; TRBD1 agrees at 9 bases. V lost 5 bases to trimming and J lost 2 bases; unmatched junction nucleotides: 3. In germline, CDR1 is DFQATT, CDR2 SNEGSKA (reference sequence). The CDR3 consists of 13 residues. The CDR3 protein is CSAGDRGQETQYF. The CDR3 coding sequence is TGCAGTGCTGGTGACAGGGGGCAAGAGACCCAGTACTTC.

The chain recombines TRBV6-5 with TRBJ1-1; perhaps TRBD1 as D (5 bases). The V gene's germline CDR1 is MNHEY and CDR2 SVGAGI. Trimming left V 2 bases short and J 8 bases short, with 15 bases between. CDR3 length: 14 amino acids. The CDR3 region is CASSYDPAGREAFF. The CDR3 coding sequence is TGTGCCAGCAGTTACGACCCCGCAGGGAGAGAAGCTTTCTTT.

This clonotype has just one count. This chain's CDR3 is CSALGETQYF. Here the CDR3 DNA reads TGCAGTGCTCTAGGCGAGACCCAGTACTTC. The genes are TRBV20-1 and TRBJ2-5; no clear D. The V gene's germline CDR1 is DFQATT and CDR2 SNEGSKA (reference sequence). The CDR3 runs 10 residues. The ends were cut back, 5 bases at V and 5 bases at J, with 6 bases in the middle.

This clonotype was found a few times. The chain uses TRBV2 and TRBJ2-5, with a tentative D call TRBD1 (6 bases). CDR1 is SNHLY and CDR2 is FYNNEI in the germline V gene. V dropped 5 bases and J dropped 3 bases, with 10 bases sitting between them. This CDR3 region has 13 residues. The CDR3 nucleotides read TGTGCCAGCAGTCGGAACAGGGAAGAGACCCAGTACTTC. Amino acids: CASSRNREETQYF. Full variable domain (missing parts from reference TRBV2 and TRBJ2-5): EPEVTQTPSHQVTQMGQEVILRCVPISNHLYFYWYRQILGQKVEFLVSFYNNEISEKSEIFDDQFSVERPDGSNFTLKIRSTKLEDSAMYFCASSRNREETQYFGPGTRLLVL.

The V gene is TRBV7-3, the J gene TRBJ2-3; 11 positions match TRBD2. This CDR3 is 15 amino acids long. The ends lost 5 bases at V and 2 bases at J; junction bases unmatched: 3. Germline CDR1 reads SGHTA; CDR2 reads FQGTGA. CDR3 loop: CASSPTSGTTDTQYF. In DNA form, the CDR3 reads TGTGCCAGCAGCCCGACTAGCGGGACCACAGATACGCAGTATTTT.

This clonotype was counted only a few times. This chain joins TRBV27 and TRBJ1-2, with 7 bases fitting TRBD1. Trimming at V came to 8 bases and at J to 4 bases, leaving 4 bases not matched to a gene. Per the germline V gene, CDR1 is MNHEY and CDR2 is SMNVEV (reference sequence). The CDR3 has 12 amino acids. The CDR3 sequence: CASRDRSYGYTF. The CDR3 DNA reads TGTGCCAGCCGGGACAGAAGCTATGGCTACACCTTC.

The chain has TRBV12-3 or TRBV12-4 and TRBJ1-2, with TRBD1 identical over 8 bases. This CDR3 has 13 amino acids. The junction had 4 bases not matched to a gene; V was cut back by 6 bases and J by 4 bases. CDR3 region: CASRTGGTYGYTF. For the CDR3, the DNA is TGTGCCAGCAGAACAGGGGGGACCTATGGCTACACCTTC.

The chain carries TRBV20-1 and TRBJ2-2; D is unresolved. The CDR3 consists of 13 residues. CDR1 DFQATT and CDR2 SNEGSKA come from the germline V gene (reference sequence). V lost 6 bases to trimming and J lost 3 bases, with 11 bases between them. The CDR3 DNA sequence: TGCAGTGCGCGCCGCGACTACACCGGGGAGCTGTTTTTT. Its protein product is CSARRDYTGELFF.

J is TRBJ2-3 and V is TRBV7-9, with D possibly being TRBD1 or TRBD2 (5 bases each). CDR1 is SEHNR, CDR2 FQNEAQ, per germline (reference sequence). CDR3 length: 15 residues. Trimming took off 5 bases at V and 2 bases at J, with 14 bases between the two ends. The CDR3 region is CASSRRDPATDTQYF. DNA of the CDR3: TGTGCCAGCAGCCGCCGGGACCCAGCCACAGATACGCAGTATTTT.

The chain recombines TRBV6-1 with TRBJ2-1, with TRBD2 matching 8 bases. The CDR3 consists of 15 residues. CDR1 and CDR2 (germline): MNHNS, SASEGT. J lost 2 bases, V lost 3 bases, and 3 bases had no gene match. The CDR3 region has the DNA TGTGCCAGCAGTGACTCAGCGGGAGCCTACAATGAGCAGTTCTTC. Translating it yields CASSDSAGAYNEQFF.

A few counts support this clonotype. The chain links TRBV24-1 to TRBJ2-3, with a tentative D call TRBD2 (6 bases). CDR1 and CDR2 from the germline V gene are KGHDR and SFDVKD. The CDR3 is made up of 14 amino acids. V was clipped by 5 bases and J by 0 bases, with 8 bases between them. The CDR3 nucleotides read TGTGCCACCAGTGTCAGCGGGAGCACAGATACGCAGTATTTT. This codes for CATSVSGSTDTQYF.

J is TRBJ2-1 and V is TRBV2, with D perhaps matching TRBD1 (6 bases). Germline V CDR1 and CDR2: SNHLY, FYNNEI. V was clipped by 7 bases and J by 5 bases, with 12 bases between them. The CDR3 totals 13 residues. CDR3 region: CASNLDSNNEQFF. CDR3 nucleotide sequence: TGTGCCAGCAACCTGGACAGCAACAATGAGCAGTTCTTC.

This clonotype was counted once. This rearrangement joins TRBV6-5 to TRBJ1-2; D call uncertain. From germline, CDR1 is MNHEY and CDR2 SVGAGI. This CDR3 is 15 amino acids long. Trimming shortened V by 0 bases and J by 5 bases, and 13 bases separated the two germline ends. CDR3 in DNA: TGTGCCAGCAGTTACTCGGGTCATTCCCTGTATGGCTACACCTTC. Translated, it gives CASSYSGHSLYGYTF.

The V gene is TRBV5-5, the J gene TRBJ1-2; maybe TRBD1 (5 bases). Germline V gene sequence: CDR1 SGHKS, CDR2 YYEKEE (reference sequence). The CDR3 sequence is 18 residues long. The V end lost 6 bases, the J end lost 3 bases, and 27 bases lay between the germline ends. This chain's CDR3 is CASKGFRRVGEVHYGYTF. The CDR3 coding sequence is TGTGCCAGCAAGGGATTTAGAAGAGTAGGGGAGGTCCACTATGGCTACACCTTC.

The J gene is TRBJ2-5, the V gene TRBV28; no definite D call. Germline V gene sequence: CDR1 MDHEN, CDR2 SYDVKM. Trimming left V 3 bases short and J 4 bases short, with 6 bases between. The CDR3 extends over 12 amino acids. CDR3 loop: CASSFRRETQYF. DNA of the CDR3: TGTGCCAGCAGTTTTAGGAGAGAGACCCAGTACTTC.

The rearrangement uses TRBV19 and TRBJ1-2; 7 bases agree with TRBD1. CDR1 LNHDA and CDR2 SQIVND come from the germline V gene (reference sequence). This CDR3 is built from 13 residues. The V gene end was trimmed by 4 bases and the J gene end by 5 bases; junction bases not matched to a gene: 4. CDR3 sequence: CASSNTGEYGYTF. DNA of the CDR3: TGTGCCAGTAGTAATACAGGGGAATATGGCTACACCTTC.

By share of the sample, this clonotype is medium-sized. The chain uses TRBV19 and TRBJ1-5; D is unclear. In germline, CDR1 is LNHDA, CDR2 SQIVND (reference sequence). V lost 6 bases, J lost 3 bases, and 6 bases lay in between. The CDR3 covers 12 residues. The CDR3 DNA reads as TGTGCCAGTAGGGGGTCCAATCAGCCCCAGCATTTT. Translation: CASRGSNQPQHF.

The chain has TRBV7-3 and TRBJ2-1; 7 positions match TRBD2. This CDR3 is built from 15 residues. V shed 1 base, J shed 9 bases, and the junction held 9 bases outside the gene matches. Germline lookup yields CDR1 SGHTA and CDR2 FQGTGA. CDR3 amino acids: CASSLKGGAGPEQFF. The CDR3 DNA is TGTGCCAGCAGCTTAAAGGGAGGAGCGGGACCTGAGCAGTTCTTC.

This clonotype was picked up a small number of times. V usage is TRBV5-1 and J usage is TRBJ1-1; 7 nucleotides align to TRBD1. CDR1 SGHRS and CDR2 YFSETQ come from the germline V gene. The V segment lost 2 bases and the J segment 1 base; nucleotides outside the gene matches: 2. The CDR3 totals 14 residues. As DNA, the CDR3 is TGCGCCAGCAGCTTAAGGACAGGGAACACTGAAGCTTTCTTT. The encoded protein is CASSLRTGNTEAFF.